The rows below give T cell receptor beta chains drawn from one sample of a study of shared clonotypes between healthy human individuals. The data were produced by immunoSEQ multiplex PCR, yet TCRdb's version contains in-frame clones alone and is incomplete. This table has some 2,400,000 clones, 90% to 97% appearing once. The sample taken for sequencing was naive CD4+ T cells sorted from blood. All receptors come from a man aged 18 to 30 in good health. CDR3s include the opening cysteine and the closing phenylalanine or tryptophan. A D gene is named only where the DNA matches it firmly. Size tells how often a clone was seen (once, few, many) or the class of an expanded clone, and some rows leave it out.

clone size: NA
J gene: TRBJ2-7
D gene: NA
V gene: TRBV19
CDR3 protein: CASSRGGTLNYEQYF
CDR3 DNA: TGTGCCAGTAGTCGAGGAGGGACCTTAAACTACGAGCAGTACTTC

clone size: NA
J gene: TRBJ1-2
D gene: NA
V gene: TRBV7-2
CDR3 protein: CASSLGAWITETYGYTF
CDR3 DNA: TGTGCCAGCAGCTTAGGGGCGTGGATCACTGAAACCTATGGCTACACCTTC

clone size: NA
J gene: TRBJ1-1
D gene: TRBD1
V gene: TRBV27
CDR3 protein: CASRTGGLNTEAFF
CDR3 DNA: TGTGCCAGTCGGACAGGGGGATTGAACACTGAAGCTTTCTTT

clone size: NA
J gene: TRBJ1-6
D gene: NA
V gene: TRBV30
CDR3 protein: CAWSLQGNSPLHF
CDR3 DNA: TGTGCCTGGAGTCTACAGGGTAATTCACCCCTCCACTTT

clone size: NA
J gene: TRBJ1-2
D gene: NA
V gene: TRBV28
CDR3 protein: CASSFEYGYGYTF
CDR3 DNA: TGTGCCAGCAGTTTTGAGTACGGCTATGGCTACACCTTC

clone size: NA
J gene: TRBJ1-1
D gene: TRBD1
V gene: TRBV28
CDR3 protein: CASSLSATGGIEAFF
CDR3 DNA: TGTGCCAGCAGTTTATCGGCGACAGGGGGCATTGAAGCTTTCTTT

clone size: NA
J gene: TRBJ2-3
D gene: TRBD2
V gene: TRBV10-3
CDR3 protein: CAIGQREGTDTQYF
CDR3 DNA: TGTGCCATCGGCCAGCGGGAGGGCACAGATACGCAGTATTTT

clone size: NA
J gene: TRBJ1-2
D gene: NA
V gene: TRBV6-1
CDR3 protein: CASSERTADHYGYTF
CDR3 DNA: TGTGCCAGCAGTGAAAGGACCGCGGACCACTATGGCTACACCTTC

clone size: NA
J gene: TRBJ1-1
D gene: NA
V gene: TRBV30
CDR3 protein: CAWRSGLANTEAFF
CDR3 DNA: TGTGCCTGGAGATCGGGTCTGGCGAACACTGAAGCTTTCTTT

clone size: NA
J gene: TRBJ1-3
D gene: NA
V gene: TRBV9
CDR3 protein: CASSGPTQGFRNTIYF
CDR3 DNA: TGTGCCAGCAGCGGACCTACACAGGGATTCAGAAACACCATATATTTT

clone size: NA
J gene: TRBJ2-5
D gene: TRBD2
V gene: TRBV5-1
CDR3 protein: CASSVSAGGGAQETQYF
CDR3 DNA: TGCGCCAGCAGCGTTTCGGCGGGAGGAGGGGCCCAAGAGACCCAGTACTTC

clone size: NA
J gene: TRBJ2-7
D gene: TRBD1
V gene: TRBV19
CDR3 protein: CASSMGQGPYEQYF
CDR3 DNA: TGTGCCAGTAGTATGGGACAGGGGCCCTACGAGCAGTACTTC

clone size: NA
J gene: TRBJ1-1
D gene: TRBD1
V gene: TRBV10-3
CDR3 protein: CAISESPGGNTEAFF
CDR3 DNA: TGTGCCATCAGTGAGTCTCCAGGGGGGAACACTGAAGCTTTCTTT

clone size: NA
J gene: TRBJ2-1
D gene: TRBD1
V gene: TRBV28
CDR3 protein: CAGGQGSYNEQFF
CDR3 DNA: TGTGCGGGAGGACAGGGGAGCTACAATGAGCAGTTCTTC

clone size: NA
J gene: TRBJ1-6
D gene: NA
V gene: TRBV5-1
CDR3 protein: CASSLGGAPNSPLHF
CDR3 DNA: TGCGCCAGCAGCTTGGGAGGGGCACCTAATTCACCCCTCCACTTT

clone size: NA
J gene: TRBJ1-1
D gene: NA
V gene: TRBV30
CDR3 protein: CAWSVKGRRSEAFF
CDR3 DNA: TGTGCCTGGAGTGTTAAAGGCCGCAGGTCGGAAGCTTTCTTT

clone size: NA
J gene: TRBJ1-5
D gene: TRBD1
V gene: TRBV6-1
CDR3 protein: CASSPGQAGSQPQHF
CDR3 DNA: TGTGCCAGCAGTCCTGGACAGGCCGGGAGTCAGCCCCAGCATTTT

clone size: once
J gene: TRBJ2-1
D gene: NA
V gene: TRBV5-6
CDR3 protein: CASSSGTGAYNEQFF
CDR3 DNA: TGTGCCAGCAGTTCCGGGACCGGTGCCTACAATGAGCAGTTCTTC

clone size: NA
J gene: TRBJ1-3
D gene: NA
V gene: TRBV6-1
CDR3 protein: CASSEAWDTIYF
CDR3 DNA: TGTGCCAGCAGTGAAGCTTGGGACACCATATATTTT

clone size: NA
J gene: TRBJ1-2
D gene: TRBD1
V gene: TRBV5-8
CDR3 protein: CASAGTANYGYTF
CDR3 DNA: TGTGCCAGCGCCGGGACAGCTAACTATGGCTACACCTTC

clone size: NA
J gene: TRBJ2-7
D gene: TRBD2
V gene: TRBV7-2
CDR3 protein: CASSLKAGGPYEQYF
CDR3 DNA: TGTGCCAGCAGCTTAAAAGCGGGAGGGCCCTACGAGCAGTACTTC

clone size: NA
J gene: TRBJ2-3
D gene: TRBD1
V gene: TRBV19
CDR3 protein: CASSMTGEYASTDTQYF
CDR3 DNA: TGTGCCAGTAGTATGACAGGGGAATACGCTAGCACAGATACGCAGTATTTT

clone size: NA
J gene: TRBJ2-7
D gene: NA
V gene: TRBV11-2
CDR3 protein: CASSLGAYEQYF
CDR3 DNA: TGTGCCAGCAGCTTAGGTGCCTACGAGCAGTACTTC

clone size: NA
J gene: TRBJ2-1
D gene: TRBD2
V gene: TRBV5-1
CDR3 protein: CASSPWTSGYNEQFF
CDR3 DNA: TGCGCCAGCAGCCCCTGGACTAGCGGCTACAATGAGCAGTTCTTC

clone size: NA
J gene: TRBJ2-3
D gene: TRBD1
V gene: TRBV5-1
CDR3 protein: CASSSDRGDTQYF
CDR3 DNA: TGCGCCAGCAGCTCGGACAGGGGAGATACGCAGTATTTT

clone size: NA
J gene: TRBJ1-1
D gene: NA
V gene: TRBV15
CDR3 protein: CATSTGAGTEAFF
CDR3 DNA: TGTGCCACCAGCACAGGGGCGGGCACTGAAGCTTTCTTT

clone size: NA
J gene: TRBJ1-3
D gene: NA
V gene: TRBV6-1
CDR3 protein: CASSELSRQSGNTIYF
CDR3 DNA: TGTGCCAGCAGTGAACTAAGTAGGCAGTCTGGAAACACCATATATTTT

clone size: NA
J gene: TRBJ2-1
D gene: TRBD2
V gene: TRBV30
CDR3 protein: CAWNTPRTSRPPNEQFF
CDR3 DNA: TGTGCCTGGAACACCCCGAGGACTAGCCGCCCCCCCAATGAGCAGTTCTTC

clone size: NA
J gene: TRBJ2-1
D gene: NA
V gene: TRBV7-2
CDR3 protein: CASSSESSNVYNEQFF
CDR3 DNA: TGTGCCAGCAGCTCCGAGTCGAGCAATGTGTACAATGAGCAGTTCTTC

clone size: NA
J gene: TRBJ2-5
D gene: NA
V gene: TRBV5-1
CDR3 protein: CASSLYGSETQYF
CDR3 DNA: TGCGCCAGCAGCTTGTACGGGAGTGAGACCCAGTACTTC

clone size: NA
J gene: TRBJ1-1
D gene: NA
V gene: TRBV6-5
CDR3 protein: CASSYGQLNTEAFF
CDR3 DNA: TGTGCCAGCAGTTACGGTCAGCTGAACACTGAAGCTTTCTTT

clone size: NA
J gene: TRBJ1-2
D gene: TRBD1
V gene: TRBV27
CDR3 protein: CASSPWTGGSSYTF
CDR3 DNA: TGTGCCAGCAGTCCCTGGACAGGGGGCTCGAGCTACACCTTC

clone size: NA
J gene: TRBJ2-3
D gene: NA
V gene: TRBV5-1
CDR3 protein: CASSFDTGSTDTQYF
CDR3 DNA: TGCGCCAGCAGCTTTGACACAGGGAGCACAGATACGCAGTATTTT

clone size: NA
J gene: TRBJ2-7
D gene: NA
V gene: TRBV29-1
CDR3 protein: CSVEDQAVYEQYF
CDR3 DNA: TGCAGCGTTGAAGACCAGGCCGTCTACGAGCAGTACTTC

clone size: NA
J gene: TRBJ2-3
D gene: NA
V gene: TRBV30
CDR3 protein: CAWGMASNTDTQYF
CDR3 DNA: TGTGCCTGGGGAATGGCTAGCAACACAGATACGCAGTATTTT

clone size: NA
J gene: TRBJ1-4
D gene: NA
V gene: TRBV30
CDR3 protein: CAWSGGAGVPTNEKLFF
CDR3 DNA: TGTGCCTGGAGTGGGGGAGCCGGAGTTCCAACTAATGAAAAACTGTTTTTT

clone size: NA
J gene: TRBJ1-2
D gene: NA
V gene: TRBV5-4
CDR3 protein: CASRSMGDYGYTF
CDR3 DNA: TGTGCCAGCAGGTCTATGGGGGACTATGGCTACACCTTC

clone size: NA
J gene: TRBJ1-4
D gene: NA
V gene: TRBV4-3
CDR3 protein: CASSPTDANEKLFF
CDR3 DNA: TGCGCCAGCAGCCCGACAGACGCGAATGAAAAACTGTTTTTT

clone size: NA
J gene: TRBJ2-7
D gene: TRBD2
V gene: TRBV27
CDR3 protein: CASSFWGEGPYEQYF
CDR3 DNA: TGTGCCAGCAGTTTCTGGGGGGAGGGCCCCTACGAGCAGTACTTC

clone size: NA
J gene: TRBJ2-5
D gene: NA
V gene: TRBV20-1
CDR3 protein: CSANMVETQYF
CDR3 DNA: TGCAGTGCTAATATGGTGGAGACCCAGTACTTC

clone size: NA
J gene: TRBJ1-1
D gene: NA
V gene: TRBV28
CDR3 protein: CASSKQGLTEAFF
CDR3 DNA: TGTGCCAGCAGTAAACAGGGACTCACTGAAGCTTTCTTT

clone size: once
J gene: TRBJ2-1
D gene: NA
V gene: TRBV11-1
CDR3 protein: CASSSGDDRVNEQFF
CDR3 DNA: TGTGCCAGCAGCTCGGGGGATGACAGGGTGAATGAGCAGTTCTTC